This T cell receptor beta chain came from a study of blood T cells in healthy people across ages. Study observations and caveats: In long-lived donors, naive CD4+ cell counts and diversity exceeded those of aged donors.

The sample holds a few counts of this clonotype. Its cognate antigen is unknown. This CDR3 has 13 amino acids. Germline V gene data show CDR1 as DFQATT and CDR2 as SNEGSKA (reference sequence). The ends were cut back, 4 bases at V and 1 base at J, with 10 bases in the middle. With a J-beta primer mix and a sample-barcoded 5' primer, a second PCR ran roughly 7 to 11 cycles. A 12-random-nucleotide template-switch adaptor tagged each cDNA molecule. TCRdb redid the calling of the 5' RACE reads with MiXCR, one entry per CDR3 protein. The table shows more than 1.4 million distinct CDR3 sequences, with 35% to 45% occurring only once.

Sequenced sample: blood. This sequence joins TRBV20-1 and TRBJ2-5; perhaps TRBD2 as D (6 bases). The receptor was isolated from a woman under 30 in good health. Here the CDR3 DNA reads TGCAGTGCTATTAGCGGAGCCCAAGAGACCCAGTACTTC. This codes for CSAISGAQETQYF.